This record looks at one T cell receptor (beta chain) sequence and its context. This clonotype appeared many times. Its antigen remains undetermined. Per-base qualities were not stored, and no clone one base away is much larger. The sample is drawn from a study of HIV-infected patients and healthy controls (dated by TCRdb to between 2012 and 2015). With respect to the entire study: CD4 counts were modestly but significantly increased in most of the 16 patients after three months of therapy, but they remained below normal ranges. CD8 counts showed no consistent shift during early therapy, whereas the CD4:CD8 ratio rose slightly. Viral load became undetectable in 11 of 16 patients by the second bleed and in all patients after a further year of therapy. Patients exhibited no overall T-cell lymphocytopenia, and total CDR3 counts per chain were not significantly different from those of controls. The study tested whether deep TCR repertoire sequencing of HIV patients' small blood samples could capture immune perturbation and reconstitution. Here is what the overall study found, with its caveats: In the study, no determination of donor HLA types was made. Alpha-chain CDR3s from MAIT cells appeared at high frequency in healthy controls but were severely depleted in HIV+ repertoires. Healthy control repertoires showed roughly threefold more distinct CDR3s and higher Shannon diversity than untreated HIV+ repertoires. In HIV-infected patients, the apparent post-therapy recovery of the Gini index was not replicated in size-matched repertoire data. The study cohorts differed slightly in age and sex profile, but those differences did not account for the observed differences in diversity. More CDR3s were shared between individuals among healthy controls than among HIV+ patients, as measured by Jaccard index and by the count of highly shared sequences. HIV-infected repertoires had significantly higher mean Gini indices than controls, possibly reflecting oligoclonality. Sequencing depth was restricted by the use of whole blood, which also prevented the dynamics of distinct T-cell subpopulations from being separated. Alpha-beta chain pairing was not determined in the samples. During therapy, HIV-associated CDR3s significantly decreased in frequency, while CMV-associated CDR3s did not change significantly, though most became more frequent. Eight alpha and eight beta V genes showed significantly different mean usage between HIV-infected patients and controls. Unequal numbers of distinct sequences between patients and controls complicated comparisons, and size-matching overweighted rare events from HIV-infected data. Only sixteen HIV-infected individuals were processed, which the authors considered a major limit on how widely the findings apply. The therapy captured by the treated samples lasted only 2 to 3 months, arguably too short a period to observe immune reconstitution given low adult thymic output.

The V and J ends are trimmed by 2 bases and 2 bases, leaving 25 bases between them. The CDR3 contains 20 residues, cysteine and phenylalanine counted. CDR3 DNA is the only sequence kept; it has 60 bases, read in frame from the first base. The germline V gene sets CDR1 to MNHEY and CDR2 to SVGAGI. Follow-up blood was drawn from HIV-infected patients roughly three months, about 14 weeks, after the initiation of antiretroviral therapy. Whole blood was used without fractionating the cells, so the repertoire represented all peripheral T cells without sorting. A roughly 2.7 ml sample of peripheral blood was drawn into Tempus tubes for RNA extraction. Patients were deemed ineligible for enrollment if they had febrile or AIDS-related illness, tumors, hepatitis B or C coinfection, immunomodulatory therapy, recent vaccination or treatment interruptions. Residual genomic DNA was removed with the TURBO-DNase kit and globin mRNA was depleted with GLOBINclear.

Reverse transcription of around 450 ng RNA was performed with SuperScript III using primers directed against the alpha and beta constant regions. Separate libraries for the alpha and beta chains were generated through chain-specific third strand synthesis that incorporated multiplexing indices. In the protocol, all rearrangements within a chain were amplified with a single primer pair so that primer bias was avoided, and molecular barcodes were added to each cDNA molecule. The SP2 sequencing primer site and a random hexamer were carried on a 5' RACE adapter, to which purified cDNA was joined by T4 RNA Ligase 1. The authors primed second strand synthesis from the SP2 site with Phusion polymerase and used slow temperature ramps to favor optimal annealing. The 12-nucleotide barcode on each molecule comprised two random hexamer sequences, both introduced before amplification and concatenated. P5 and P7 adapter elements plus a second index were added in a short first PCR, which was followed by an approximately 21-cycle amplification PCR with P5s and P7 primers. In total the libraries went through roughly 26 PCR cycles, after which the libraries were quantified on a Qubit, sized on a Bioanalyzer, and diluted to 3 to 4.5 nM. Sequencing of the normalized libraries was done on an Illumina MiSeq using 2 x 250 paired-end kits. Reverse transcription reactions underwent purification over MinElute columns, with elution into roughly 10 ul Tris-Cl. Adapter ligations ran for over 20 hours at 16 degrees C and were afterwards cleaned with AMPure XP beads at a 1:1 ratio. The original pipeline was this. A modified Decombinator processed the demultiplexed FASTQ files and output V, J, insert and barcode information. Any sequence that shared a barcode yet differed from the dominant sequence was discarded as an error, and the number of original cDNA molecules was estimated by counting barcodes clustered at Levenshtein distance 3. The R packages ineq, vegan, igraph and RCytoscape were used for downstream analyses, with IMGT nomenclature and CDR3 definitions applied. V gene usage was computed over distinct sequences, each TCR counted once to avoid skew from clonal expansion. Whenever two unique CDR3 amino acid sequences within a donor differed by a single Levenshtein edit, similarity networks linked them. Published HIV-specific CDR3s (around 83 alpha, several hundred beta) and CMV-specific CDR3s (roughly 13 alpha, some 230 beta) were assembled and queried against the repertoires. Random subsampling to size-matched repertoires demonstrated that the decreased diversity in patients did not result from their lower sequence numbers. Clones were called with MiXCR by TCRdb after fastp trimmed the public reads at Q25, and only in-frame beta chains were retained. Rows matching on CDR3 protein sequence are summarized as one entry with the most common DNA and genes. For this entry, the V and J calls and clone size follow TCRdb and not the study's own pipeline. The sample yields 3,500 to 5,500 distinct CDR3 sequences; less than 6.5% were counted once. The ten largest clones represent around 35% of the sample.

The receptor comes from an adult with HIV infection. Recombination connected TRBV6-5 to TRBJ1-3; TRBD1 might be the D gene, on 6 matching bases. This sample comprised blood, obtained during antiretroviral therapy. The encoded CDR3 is CASSYGVGGGMAMAGNTIYF. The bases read TGTGCCAGCAGTTACGGTGTTGGGGGGGGCATGGCGATGGCTGGAAACACCATATATTTT.